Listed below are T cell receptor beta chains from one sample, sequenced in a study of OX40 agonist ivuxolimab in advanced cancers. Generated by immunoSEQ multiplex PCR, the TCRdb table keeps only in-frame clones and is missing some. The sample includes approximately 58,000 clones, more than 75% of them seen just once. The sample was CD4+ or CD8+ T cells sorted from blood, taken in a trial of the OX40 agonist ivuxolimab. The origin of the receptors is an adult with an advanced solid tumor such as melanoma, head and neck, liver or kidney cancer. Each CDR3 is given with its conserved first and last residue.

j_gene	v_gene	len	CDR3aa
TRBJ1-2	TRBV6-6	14	CASSHSRDRVGYTF
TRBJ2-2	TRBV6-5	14	CASRRGGTTGELFF
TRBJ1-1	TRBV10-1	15	CASSPARGRGTEAFF
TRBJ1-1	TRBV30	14	CALTQNYMNTEAFF
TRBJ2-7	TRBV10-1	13	CASSERVDGEQYF
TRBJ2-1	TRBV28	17	CASSRGLAGALGWEQFF
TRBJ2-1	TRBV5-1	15	CASSPPLAGVNEQFF
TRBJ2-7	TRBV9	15	CASSAGENPFYEQYF
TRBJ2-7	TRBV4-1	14	CASSQRTGTYEQYF
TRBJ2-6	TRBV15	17	CATSRDHQGAGANVLTF
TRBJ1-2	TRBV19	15	CATGTGESSPYGYTF
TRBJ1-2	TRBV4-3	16	CASSPGTAQNFRGYTF
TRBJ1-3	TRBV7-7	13	CASSPTGLHTIYF
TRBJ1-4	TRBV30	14	CAWSRQGRFEKLFF
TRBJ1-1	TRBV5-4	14	CASRSWTANTEAFF
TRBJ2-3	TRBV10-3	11	CAISERDTQYF
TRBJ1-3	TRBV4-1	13	CASSPRRENTIYF
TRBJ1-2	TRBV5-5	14	CASSPGTANYGYTF
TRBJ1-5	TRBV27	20	CASSPRVGDLLSNSNQPQHF
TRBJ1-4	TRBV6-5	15	CASSYLGLTNEKLFF
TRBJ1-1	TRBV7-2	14	CASSPGVDWTEAFF
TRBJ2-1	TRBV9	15	CASSVDSRTTNEQFF
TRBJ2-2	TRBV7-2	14	CASSLARGSGELFF
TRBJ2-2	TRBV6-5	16	CASSYSGGGNTGELFF
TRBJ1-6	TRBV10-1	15	CASSDGSSYNSPLHF
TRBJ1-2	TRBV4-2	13	CASSRGYGYGYTF
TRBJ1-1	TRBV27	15	CASSPLTGRMTEAFF
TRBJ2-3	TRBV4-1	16	CASVADGTPSTDTQYF
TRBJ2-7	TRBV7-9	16	CASSLAHGEFSYEQYF
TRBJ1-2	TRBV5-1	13	CASSVDRVGGYTF
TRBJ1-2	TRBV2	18	CASSPRRDRGTSNYGYTF
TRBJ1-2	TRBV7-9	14	CASSLDGSSYGYTF
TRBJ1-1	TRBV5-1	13	CASSFAANTEAFF
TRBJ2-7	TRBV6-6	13	CASSLRGSSEQYF
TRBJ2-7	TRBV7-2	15	CASSILAGVSYEQYF
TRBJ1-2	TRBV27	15	CASTSGRTGENGYTF
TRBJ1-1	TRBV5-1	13	CASRFLTNTEAFF
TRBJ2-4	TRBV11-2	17	CASSPSGTGLTKNIQYF
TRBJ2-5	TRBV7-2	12	CASSYRAETQYF
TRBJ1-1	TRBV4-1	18	CASSQLDLGFKRNTEAFF
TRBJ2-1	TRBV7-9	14	CASSGSGVNNEQFF
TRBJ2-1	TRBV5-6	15	CASSFVSRPYNEQFF
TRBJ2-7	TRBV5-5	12	CASSLVGDEQYF
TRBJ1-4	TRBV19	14	CASSMVTGGEKLFF
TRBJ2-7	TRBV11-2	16	CASSPILQGVTYEQYF
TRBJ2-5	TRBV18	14	CASSPSGLEGTQYF
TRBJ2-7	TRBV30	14	CAWRRTLAGYEQYF
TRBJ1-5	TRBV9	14	CASSVQGDNQPQHF
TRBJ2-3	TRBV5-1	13	CASSPSAQDTQYF
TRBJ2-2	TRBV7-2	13	CASSPPPGRELFF
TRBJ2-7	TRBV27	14	CASSRDSGRGEQYF
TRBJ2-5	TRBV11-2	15	CASSPRGWAQETQYF